What follows are 15 T cell receptor beta chains derived from one specimen sequenced in a study of T cell responses to AZD1222 COVID-19 vaccine. Sequencing used immunoSEQ multiplex PCR; TCRdb keeps in-frame clones, though not all of them. The sample includes 140,000 to 150,000 clones, around 91% of them seen just once. Specimen: peripheral blood, collected on day 0 of AZD1222 vaccination. The receptor set was obtained from an adult in good health.

The chain employs TRBV5-6 and TRBJ2-7, with 7 bases aligning to TRBD2. CDR3 size: 13 residues. Germline V CDR1 and CDR2: SGHDT, YYEEEE. V was pared by 4 bases and J by 3 bases, with 4 bases of the junction left unmatched. CDR3 amino acids: CASSGGTIYEQYF. DNA for the CDR3: TGTGCCAGCAGCGGGGGGACTATCTACGAGCAGTACTTC.

The chain combines TRBV10-2 with TRBJ1-2; TRBD1 might be the D (5 bases). V dropped 9 bases and J dropped 6 bases, with 17 bases sitting between them. This CDR3 is built from 13 residues. The V gene's germline CDR1 is WSHSY and CDR2 SAAADI. This chain's CDR3 is CASSAGAKDGYTF. In nucleotides, the CDR3 is TGCGCCAGTAGCGCCGGGGCGAAGGATGGCTACACCTTC.

This sequence joins TRBV19 and TRBJ1-3; 7 bases are a match to TRBD1. CDR3 size: 19 residues. The trim removed 4 bases at V and 2 bases at J, leaving 17 bases unmatched. Germline loops: CDR1 LNHDA, CDR2 SQIVND (reference sequence). The CDR3 loop reads CASSKRHLYSGGPGNTIYF. Written as DNA, the CDR3 is TGTGCCAGTAGTAAAAGACACCTCTACTCAGGGGGACCTGGAAACACCATATATTTT.

Written as DNA, the CDR3 is TGTGCCAGCAGGAATCGGGACTTTTCCTACGAGCAGTACTTC. Protein sequence: CASRNRDFSYEQYF. This chain links TRBV7-8 with TRBJ2-7, with a weak D call TRBD2 (6 bases). Germline values: CDR1 SGHVS, CDR2 FQNEAQ. V was clipped by 6 bases and J by 1 base, with 13 bases between them. The CDR3 sequence is 14 residues long. The whole variable domain, filled in from reference TRBV7-8 and TRBJ2-7, reads GAGVSQSPRYKVAKRGQDVALRCDPISGHVSLFWYQQALGQGPEFLTYFQNEAQLDKSGLPSDRFFAERPEGSVSTLKIQRTQQEDSAVYLCASRNRDFSYEQYFGPGTRLTVT.

The J gene is TRBJ1-5, the V gene TRBV24-1; possibly TRBD1 for D (6 bases). CDR3 length equals 12 residues. CDR1 and CDR2 from the germline V gene are KGHDR and SFDVKD. The ends were cut back, 3 bases at V and 9 bases at J, with 8 bases in the middle. The DNA for the CDR3 is TGTGCCACCAGTGATCAGGGGCGGCCCCAGCATTTT. Translated: CATSDQGRPQHF.

The V and J genes are TRBV5-4 and TRBJ2-7; 15 bases are shared with TRBD2. Germline CDR1 is SGHNT and CDR2 is YYREEE (reference sequence). The CDR3 sequence is 16 residues long. V lost 0 bases to trimming and J lost 4 bases; unmatched junction nucleotides: 2. In DNA, the CDR3 is TGTGCCAGCAGCTTGGTCGGACTAGCGGGGGGGTACGAGCAGTACTTC. This encodes CASSLVGLAGGYEQYF.

This chain uses TRBV4-1 with TRBJ2-1; TRBD1 is a possible D gene (6 bases). CDR1 is MGHRA, CDR2 YSYEKL, per germline. V lost 4 bases, J lost 6 bases, and 19 bases lay in between. The CDR3 extends over 16 amino acids. The CDR3 DNA is TGCGCCAGCAGCCCGGACAGCTATATCCTAAGCAATGAGCAGTTCTTC. Translating gives CASSPDSYILSNEQFF.

This chain uses TRBV30 with TRBJ1-1; D uncertain. The ends were cut back, 2 bases at V and 1 base at J, with 5 bases in the middle. Germline CDR1 GTSNPN, CDR2 SVGIG (reference sequence). The CDR3 sequence is 12 residues long. CDR3 loop: CAWSPGNTEAFF. The DNA for the CDR3 is TGTGCCTGGAGTCCGGGGAACACTGAAGCTTTCTTT.

This clone was found once. The genes are TRBV10-3 and TRBJ1-1; D is undetermined. This CDR3 is built from 13 residues. From germline, CDR1 is ENHRY and CDR2 SYGVKD. V gave up 4 bases and J gave up 5 bases, with 11 bases separating them. CDR3 DNA: TGTGCCATCAGTGGGTCGTTGGGGACTGAAGCTTTCTTT. Its protein is CAISGSLGTEAFF.

The chain uses TRBV6-5 and TRBJ1-1; D remains ambiguous. In germline, CDR1 is MNHEY, CDR2 SVGAGI. V was pared by 6 bases and J by 1 base, with 12 bases between. CDR3 length: 14 amino acids. CDR3 protein: CASSRRVSNTEAFF. The CDR3 bases are TGTGCCAGCAGCCGCCGGGTTTCGAACACTGAAGCTTTCTTT.

This chain joins TRBV5-6 and TRBJ2-1; possibly TRBD2 for D (6 bases). Trimming removed 1 base at V and 4 bases at J, with 12 bases between. The CDR3 has 15 amino acids. Per the germline V gene, CDR1 is SGHDT and CDR2 is YYEEEE. As DNA, the CDR3 is TGTGCCAGCAGCTTGTCGGCTAGCGCGTACAATGAGCAGTTCTTC. Residues: CASSLSASAYNEQFF. Full variable domain (remainder filled in from reference TRBV5-6 and TRBJ2-1): DAGVTQSPTHLIKTRGQQVTLRCSPKSGHDTVSWYQQALGQGPQFIFQYYEEEERQRGNFPDRFSGHQFPNYSSELNVNALLLGDSALYLCASSLSASAYNEQFFGPGTRLTVL.

The J gene is TRBJ1-1, the V gene TRBV27, with D possibly TRBD1 on 5 matching bases. This CDR3 is 12 amino acids long. Trimming shortened V by 4 bases and J by 6 bases, and 9 bases separated the two germline ends. From germline, CDR1 is MNHEY and CDR2 SMNVEV (reference sequence). Here the CDR3 reads CASSSGGSEAFF. CDR3 sequence (DNA): TGTGCCAGCAGTTCCGGGGGGTCTGAAGCTTTCTTT.

V and J are TRBV19 and TRBJ1-2; D remains ambiguous. CDR3 size: 18 residues. V lost 1 base to trimming and J lost 4 bases, with 22 bases between them. The germline V gene has CDR1 LNHDA and CDR2 SQIVND (reference sequence). The CDR3 DNA reads TGTGCCAGTAGTATAGCCTACCCCACTGACACTGCGGTCTATGGCTACACCTTC. Residues: CASSIAYPTDTAVYGYTF.

The chain employs TRBV7-2 and TRBJ2-5; 8 positions agree with TRBD2. The CDR3 spans 13 residues. With 8 bases clipped from V and 0 bases from J, the junction kept 2 bases outside the gene matches. The germline V gene encodes CDR1 SGHTA and CDR2 FQGNSA. The CDR3 spells CASRGGYQETQYF. The CDR3 nucleotides are TGTGCCAGCCGGGGGGGGTACCAAGAGACCCAGTACTTC. Drawing the rest from reference TRBV7-2 and TRBJ2-5, the complete variable domain is GAGVSQSPSNKVTEKGKDVELRCDPISGHTALYWYRQSLGQGLEFLIYFQGNSAPDKSGLPSDRFSAERTGGSVSTLTIQRTQQEDSAVYLCASRGGYQETQYFGPGTRLLVL.

This CDR3 is CASSLKAESSYEQYF. The CDR3 DNA sequence: TGTGCCAGCAGTTTAAAGGCGGAAAGCTCCTACGAGCAGTACTTC. V is TRBV27 and J is TRBJ2-7, with D unclear. The CDR3 extends over 15 amino acids. Germline CDR1 MNHEY, CDR2 SMNVEV (reference sequence). Trimming left V 2 bases short and J 0 bases short, with 11 bases between.